This T cell receptor beta chain was recorded in a study of blood T cells in healthy people across ages. The second PCR ran 7 to 11 cycles with a sample-barcoded 5' primer and J-beta primers. TCRdb independently ran MiXCR on the 5' RACE reads; one entry per CDR3 protein. The sample consists of roughly 1.5 million distinct CDR3 sequences, 35% to 45% of them appearing once. Collection of around 10 milliliters of peripheral blood was performed for each donor. V dropped 2 bases and J dropped 8; count of bases not matched to a gene: 3. The length of the CDR3 is 14 residues. Germline CDR1 is MNHEY and CDR2 is SMNVEV (reference sequence).

Sequences were obtained from blood. The chain couples TRBV27 to TRBJ2-6, with 7 bases lining up with TRBD1. The TCR was taken from a woman aged 18 to 35 in good health. The CDR3 bases are TGTGCCAGCAGTTTAGTACAGGGGACCAACGTCCTGACTTTC. Residues: CASSLVQGTNVLTF.